These 2 T cell receptor beta chains came from one sample sequenced in a study of siplizumab effects on memory and regulatory T cells. TCRdb's copy holds only in-frame clones and misses some; the assay was immunoSEQ multiplex PCR. This sample has approximately 94,000 clones; 91% occur once, and the top ten carry about 0.15%. The sample was CD4+ T cells sorted from blood. The receptor set was obtained from a human donor in good health.

This rearrangement joins TRBV10-3 to TRBJ1-2; 8 positions agree with TRBD1. The CDR3 contains 14 residues. The V gene end was trimmed by 0 bases and the J gene end by 6 bases; junction bases not matched to a gene: 3. The V gene's germline CDR1 is ENHRY and CDR2 SYGVKD. The CDR3 here is CAISESDRGDGYTF. Here the CDR3 DNA reads TGTGCCATCAGTGAGTCCGACAGGGGCGATGGCTACACCTTC.

Written as DNA, the CDR3 is TGTGCCAGCAGCTCTACAGGGGACTATGGCTACACCTTC. This encodes CASSSTGDYGYTF. The gene calls are TRBV5-4 and TRBJ1-2; TRBD1 aligns across 7 bases. V lost 3 bases and J lost 3; bases outside the gene matches: 2. The CDR3 has 13 residues. Germline V gene data show CDR1 as SGHNT and CDR2 as YYREEE (reference sequence).